One and the same sample provided the 15 T cell receptor beta chains below, sequenced in a study of blood T cell dynamics during melanoma immunotherapy. Profiling relied on immunoSEQ multiplex PCR, and the TCRdb table lists in-frame clones only, not all of them. The data contain about 11,000 clones, approximately 84% of them singletons. Time point here: week 3, after first cycle of checkpoint inhibitor. The sequenced sample was blood, obtained from a patient treated with checkpoint blockade. These TCRs come from a human donor with melanoma.

The chain employs TRBV5-6 and TRBJ2-2; unclear D gene. Trimming pared 4 bases from V and 0 bases from J, leaving 10 bases between. This CDR3 spans 15 amino acids. The germline CDR1 and CDR2 sequences are SGHDT and YYEEEE. CDR3 sequence reads: CASSPFGTNTGELFF. CDR3 DNA sequence: TGTGCCAGCAGCCCCTTCGGTACGAACACCGGGGAGCTGTTTTTT.

The chain is built from TRBV6-1 and TRBJ2-1, with TRBD2 identical over 7 bases. With V trimmed by 2 bases and J by 6 bases, 10 bases remained unmatched. The length of the CDR3 is 16 residues. Germline-derived CDR1 and CDR2 are MNHNS and SASEGT. CDR3 loop: CASSEPGTNRRNEQFF. DNA of the CDR3: TGTGCCAGCAGTGAACCCGGGACTAATCGTCGCAATGAGCAGTTCTTC.

V is TRBV5-1 and J is TRBJ2-3, with TRBD2 matching 10 bases. Germline V lookup: CDR1 SGHRS, CDR2 YFSETQ. The V gene end was trimmed by 5 bases and the J gene end by 4 bases; junction bases not matched to a gene: 19. The CDR3 has 19 amino acids. CDR3 amino acids: CASSLPKAGGTPPPDTQYF. The CDR3 DNA reads TGCGCCAGCAGTTTACCCAAAGCGGGGGGGACCCCTCCCCCAGATACGCAGTATTTT.

This sequence joins TRBV6-1 and TRBJ1-2, with D tentatively TRBD1 (5 bases). The CDR3 runs 16 residues. The germline V gene has CDR1 MNHNS and CDR2 SASEGT. The V gene lost 2 bases and the J gene lost 0 bases, with 13 bases spanning the gap. The DNA of the CDR3 is TGTGCCAGCAGTGAACGGAAGGGGCCGCCTAACTATGGCTACACCTTC. Its protein product is CASSERKGPPNYGYTF.

The chain is built from TRBV29-1 and TRBJ2-3, with D possibly matching TRBD1 (7 bases). The germline V gene has CDR1 SQVTM and CDR2 ANQGSEA. CDR3 length: 15 amino acids. The V and J ends lost 6 bases and 1 base respectively, with 17 bases between them. CDR3 bases: TGCAGCGTGTCTCAGGGGGGAGCTGGCACAGATACGCAGTATTTT. Translated, it gives CSVSQGGAGTDTQYF.

The genes are TRBV7-9 and TRBJ2-5, with 9 nucleotides matching TRBD2. Germline lookup yields CDR1 SEHNR and CDR2 FQNEAQ (reference sequence). This CDR3 region has 18 residues. The J segment lost 3 bases and the V segment lost 6 bases, leaving 17 bases of the junction unmatched. In DNA form, the CDR3 reads TGTGCCAGCAGAACGAAACTTTATAGCGGGGGCACTGAAGAGACCCAGTACTTC. This translates into CASRTKLYSGGTEETQYF. The entire variable domain, with the rest obtained from reference TRBV7-9 and TRBJ2-5, is as follows: DTGVSQNPRHKITKRGQNVTFRCDPISEHNRLYWYRQTLGQGPEFLTYFQNEAQLEKSRLLSDRFSAERPKGSFSTLEIQRTEQGDSAMYLCASRTKLYSGGTEETQYFGPGTRLLVL.

The rearrangement joins TRBV5-6 to TRBJ1-2; 10 bases are a match to TRBD1. The germline V gene has CDR1 SGHDT and CDR2 YYEEEE. V shed 3 bases and J 3 bases; nucleotides not matched to a gene: 8. The CDR3 length is 16 residues. CDR3 nucleotides: TGTGCCAGCAGCTCGCCCAGACAGGGGGCCGACTATGGCTACACCTTC. Protein product: CASSSPRQGADYGYTF.

The rearrangement joins TRBV2 to TRBJ1-2; no clear D. The CDR3 consists of 11 residues. Trimming left V 8 bases short and J 8 bases short, with 12 bases between. Germline CDR1 and CDR2: SNHLY and FYNNEI. The CDR3 DNA reads TGTGCCAGCGGCATGTTGTACGGCTACACCTTC. This sequence encodes CASGMLYGYTF.

The chain recombines TRBV7-2 with TRBJ2-2, with TRBD2 matching 9 bases. The germline V gene has CDR1 SGHTA and CDR2 FQGNSA. This CDR3 is built from 16 residues. With 2 bases clipped from V and 0 bases from J, the junction kept 1 base outside the gene matches. This CDR3 is CASSLRTSANTGELFF. CDR3 bases: TGTGCCAGCAGCTTAAGGACTAGCGCGAACACCGGGGAGCTGTTTTTT.

The V and J genes are TRBV6-5 and TRBJ1-6, with no clear D. The V gene lost 4 bases and the J gene lost 7 bases, with 5 bases spanning the gap. The CDR3 is made up of 12 amino acids. The V gene's germline CDR1 is MNHEY and CDR2 SVGAGI. CDR3 loop: CASSLRNSPLHF. The CDR3 DNA sequence: TGTGCCAGCAGTTTACGGAATTCACCCCTCCACTTT.

Notes on this clone: Other DNA sequences in the same sample also yield this CDR3. This sequence joins TRBV7-9 and TRBJ1-5; possibly TRBD1 for D (5 bases). The CDR3 spans 15 residues. Trimming took 1 base from V and 7 from J, leaving 14 bases between them. Germline values: CDR1 SEHNR, CDR2 FQNEAQ (reference sequence). The CDR3 region is CASSLGQGGKQPQHF. CDR3 DNA sequence: TGTGCCAGCAGCTTAGGGCAGGGTGGAAAGCAGCCCCAGCATTTT.

The chain couples TRBV19 to TRBJ1-2; D is unclear. CDR3 size: 14 residues. V shed 4 bases and J shed 2 bases, with 11 bases lying between them. Per germline, CDR1 LNHDA and CDR2 SQIVND (reference sequence). CDR3 amino acids: CASSNRVLNYGYTF. The CDR3 DNA is TGTGCCAGTAGTAACCGGGTCCTGAACTATGGCTACACCTTC. The full variable domain, its missing parts supplied by reference TRBV19 and TRBJ1-2, is DGGITQSPKYLFRKEGQNVTLSCEQNLNHDAMYWYRQDPGQGLRLIYYSQIVNDFQKGDIAEGYSVSREKKESFPLTVTSAQKNPTAFYLCASSNRVLNYGYTFGSGTRLTVV.

Of note for this clone: Other nucleotide sequences in the sample specify the same CDR3. The gene calls are TRBV7-2 and TRBJ2-5, with 9 bases identical to TRBD2. V lost 3 bases and J lost 4; bases outside the gene matches: 6. Germline V gene sequence: CDR1 SGHTA, CDR2 FQGNSA. The CDR3 contains 15 residues. The CDR3, as DNA: TGTGCCAGCAGCTTTACGCGGGGGGGCGGAGAGACCCAGTACTTC. Translation: CASSFTRGGGETQYF.

V is TRBV28 and J is TRBJ2-5; 7 bases match TRBD1. The trim removed 6 bases at V and 1 base at J, leaving 5 bases unmatched. Germline V gene lookup returns CDR1 MDHEN and CDR2 SYDVKM. This CDR3 spans 14 amino acids. The DNA of the CDR3 is TGTGCCAGCAGCTCCGGGGACAGCCAAGAGACCCAGTACTTC. Protein sequence: CASSSGDSQETQYF.

This chain links TRBV7-2 with TRBJ2-1; 10 positions agree with TRBD2. The CDR3 runs 15 residues. J gave up 3 bases and V 3 bases, and 2 bases lay outside the gene matches. The germline gives CDR1 SGHTA, CDR2 FQGNSA. This chain's CDR3 is CASSFSGGRYNEQFF. The CDR3 DNA reads TGTGCCAGCAGCTTTAGCGGGGGGCGCTACAATGAGCAGTTCTTC.